This TCR beta chain was obtained from a study of metastatic and nonmetastatic thyroid tumors. This CDR3 is 12 amino acids long. V lost 4 bases and J 11 bases, leaving 15 bases between the germline ends. CDR1 SGDLS and CDR2 YYNGEE come from the germline V gene. Patients were all untreated before their thyroid surgery. Study processing details: In papillary thyroid cancer, a distant-metastasis classifier was built using CDR3 differences across clinicopathological groups. From the PCR reads, TCRdb re-called clones with MiXCR. TCRdb's processing, not the authors' own work, is the source of the V and J calls. The sample lists approximately 86,000 clones, 9.5% to 15% occurring once. The table lists this clone with many counts.

The chain joins TRBV9 to TRBJ1-1; maybe TRBD1 (6 bases). The source of this sequence is a female donor with papillary thyroid cancer or a benign thyroid nodule (not recorded which). Some clones in this sample may be carry-over from other donors' samples. Sequencing was performed on tumor tissue. CDR3 nucleotide sequence: TGTGCCAGCAGCTCAGGTTGGGGGGCGGCTTTCTTT. Translating it yields CASSSGWGAAFF.